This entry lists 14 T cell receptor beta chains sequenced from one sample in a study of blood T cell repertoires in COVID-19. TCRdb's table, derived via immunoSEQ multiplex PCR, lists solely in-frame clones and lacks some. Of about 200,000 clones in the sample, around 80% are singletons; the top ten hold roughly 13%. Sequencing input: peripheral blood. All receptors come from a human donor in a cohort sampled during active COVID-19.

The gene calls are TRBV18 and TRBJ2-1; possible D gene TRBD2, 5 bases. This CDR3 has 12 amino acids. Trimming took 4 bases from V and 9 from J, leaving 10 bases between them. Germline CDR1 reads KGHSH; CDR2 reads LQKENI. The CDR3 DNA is TGTGCCAGCTCACGGGAGCTTGGTGAGCAGTTCTTC. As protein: CASSRELGEQFF.

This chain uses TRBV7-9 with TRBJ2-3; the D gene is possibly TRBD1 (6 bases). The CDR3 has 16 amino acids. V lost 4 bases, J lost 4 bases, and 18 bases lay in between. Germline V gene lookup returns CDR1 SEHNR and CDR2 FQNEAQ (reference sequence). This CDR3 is CASSSSQGRLADTQYF. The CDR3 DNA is TGTGCCAGCAGCTCCTCACAGGGACGTCTGGCAGATACGCAGTATTTT.

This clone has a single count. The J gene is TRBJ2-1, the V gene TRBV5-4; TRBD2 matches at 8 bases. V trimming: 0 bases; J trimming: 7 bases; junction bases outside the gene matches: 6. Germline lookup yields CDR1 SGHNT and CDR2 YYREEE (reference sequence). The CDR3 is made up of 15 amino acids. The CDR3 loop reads CASSLGSGKGNEQFF. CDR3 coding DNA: TGTGCCAGCAGCTTGGGTAGCGGGAAAGGAAATGAGCAGTTCTTC.

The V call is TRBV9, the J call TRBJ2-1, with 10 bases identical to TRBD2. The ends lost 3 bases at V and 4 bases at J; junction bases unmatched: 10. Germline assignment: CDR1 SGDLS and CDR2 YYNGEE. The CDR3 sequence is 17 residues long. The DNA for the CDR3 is TGTGCCAGCAGCGGTGGCCTAGCGGGAGAGGGGTACAATGAGCAGTTCTTC. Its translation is CASSGGLAGEGYNEQFF.

For the CDR3, the DNA is TGTGCCAGCTCACCGGCAGGGCTAAACACCGGGGAGCTGTTTTTT. Its protein product is CASSPAGLNTGELFF. The chain links TRBV18 to TRBJ2-2; weak D call: TRBD1 (5 bases). Trimming left V 3 bases short and J 2 bases short, with 10 bases between. This CDR3 has 15 amino acids. Germline assignment: CDR1 KGHSH and CDR2 LQKENI.

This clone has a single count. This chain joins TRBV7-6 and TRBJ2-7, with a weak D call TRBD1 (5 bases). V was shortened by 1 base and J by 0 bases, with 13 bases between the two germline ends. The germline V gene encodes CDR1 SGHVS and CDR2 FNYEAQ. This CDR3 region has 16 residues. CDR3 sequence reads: CASSLVATGGSYEQYF. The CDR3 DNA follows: TGTGCCAGCAGCTTAGTCGCTACAGGTGGCTCCTACGAGCAGTACTTC.

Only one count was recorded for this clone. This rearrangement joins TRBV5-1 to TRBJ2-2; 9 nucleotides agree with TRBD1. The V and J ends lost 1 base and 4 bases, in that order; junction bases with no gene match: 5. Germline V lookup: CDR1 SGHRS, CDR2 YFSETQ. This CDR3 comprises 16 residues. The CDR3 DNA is TGCGCCAGCAGCTTGAGCGGGACAGGGATCACCGGGGAGCTGTTTTTT. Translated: CASSLSGTGITGELFF.

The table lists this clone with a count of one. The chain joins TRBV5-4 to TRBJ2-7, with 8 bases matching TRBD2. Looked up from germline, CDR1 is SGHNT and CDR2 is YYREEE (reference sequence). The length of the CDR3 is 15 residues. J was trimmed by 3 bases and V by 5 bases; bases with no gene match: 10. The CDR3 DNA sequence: TGTGCCAGCAGTTTTCGACGCGGGAGGTACTACGAGCAGTACTTC. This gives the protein CASSFRRGRYYEQYF.

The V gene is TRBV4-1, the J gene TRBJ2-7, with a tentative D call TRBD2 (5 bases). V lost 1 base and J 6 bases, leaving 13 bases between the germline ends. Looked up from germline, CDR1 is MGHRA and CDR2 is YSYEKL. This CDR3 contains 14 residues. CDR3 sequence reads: CASSQGPGVREQYF. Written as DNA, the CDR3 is TGCGCCAGCAGCCAAGGCCCCGGGGTGCGCGAGCAGTACTTC.

Here the CDR3 reads CAWSTVFNSPLHF. The CDR3 nucleotides are TGTGCCTGGAGTACAGTTTTTAATTCACCCCTCCACTTT. The V and J genes are TRBV30 and TRBJ1-6; D unclear. The CDR3 extends over 13 amino acids. In germline, CDR1 is GTSNPN, CDR2 SVGIG (reference sequence). The V and J ends lost 2 bases and 6 bases respectively, with 8 bases between them.

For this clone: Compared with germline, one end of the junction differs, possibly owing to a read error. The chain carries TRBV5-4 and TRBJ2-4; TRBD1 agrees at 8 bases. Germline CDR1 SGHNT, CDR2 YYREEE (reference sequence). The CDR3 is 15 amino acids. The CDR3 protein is CASRLAGGKENIQYF. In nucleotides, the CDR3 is TGTGCCAGCAGGTTGGCAGGGGGCAAGGAAAACATTCAGTACTTC.

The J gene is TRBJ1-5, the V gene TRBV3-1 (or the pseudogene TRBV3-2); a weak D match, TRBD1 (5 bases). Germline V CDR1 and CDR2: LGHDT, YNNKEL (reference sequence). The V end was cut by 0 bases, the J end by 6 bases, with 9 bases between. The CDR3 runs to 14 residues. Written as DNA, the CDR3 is TGTGCCAGCAGCCAAGATTCGGGGGTTCAGCCCCAGCATTTT. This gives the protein CASSQDSGVQPQHF.

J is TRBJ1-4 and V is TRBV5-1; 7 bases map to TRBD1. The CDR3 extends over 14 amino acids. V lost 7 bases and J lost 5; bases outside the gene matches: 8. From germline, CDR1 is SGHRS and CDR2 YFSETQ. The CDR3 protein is CASCPQGSNEKLFF. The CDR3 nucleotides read TGCGCCAGCTGCCCACAGGGGTCAAATGAAAAACTGTTTTTT. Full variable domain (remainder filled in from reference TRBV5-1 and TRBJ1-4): KAGVTQTPRYLIKTRGQQVTLSCSPISGHRSVSWYQQTPGQGLQFLFEYFSETQRNKGNFPGRFSGRQFSNSRSEMNVSTLELGDSALYLCASCPQGSNEKLFFGSGTQLSVL.

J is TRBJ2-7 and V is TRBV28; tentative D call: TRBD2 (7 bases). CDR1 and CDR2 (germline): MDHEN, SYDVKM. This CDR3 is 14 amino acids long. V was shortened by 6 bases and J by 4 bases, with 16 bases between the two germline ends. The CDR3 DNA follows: TGTGCCAGCAGACCTACGGGGGGCCCTTACGAGCAGTACTTC. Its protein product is CASRPTGGPYEQYF.